One sample yielded the 5 T cell receptor beta chains listed below, sequenced in a study of blood T cell repertoires in COVID-19. The table came from immunoSEQ multiplex PCR; TCRdb's copy has only in-frame clones and leaves some out. This table has some 78,000 clones, approximately 90% appearing once. Specimen: peripheral blood. The receptors shown here come from a man aged 50-59 years with active or convalescent COVID-19.

The chain employs TRBV4-3 and TRBJ1-6, with D possibly matching TRBD1 (5 bases). The germline gives CDR1 LGHNA, CDR2 YSLEER. The V end was cut by 3 bases, the J end by 10 bases, with 16 bases between. This CDR3 has 15 amino acids. CDR3 coding DNA: TGCGCCAGCAGCCAGATTGGGACTGGACCCTCACCCCTCCACTTT. Residues: CASSQIGTGPSPLHF.

V and J are TRBV28 and TRBJ2-2; D is perhaps TRBD1 (5 bases). Trimming removed 4 bases at V and 4 bases at J, with 13 bases between. Germline assignment: CDR1 MDHEN and CDR2 SYDVKM. This CDR3 spans 15 amino acids. The CDR3 bases are TGTGCCAGCAGTTCCCTTCAGGGTGGCACCGGGGAGCTGTTTTTT. Protein sequence: CASSSLQGGTGELFF.

The chain uses TRBV6-2 or TRBV6-3 and TRBJ2-7; D perhaps matches TRBD1 (5 bases). Germline V gene sequence: CDR1 MNHEY, CDR2 SVGEGT. Trimming pared 4 bases from V and 1 base from J, leaving 11 bases between. CDR3 length equals 14 residues. CDR3 sequence (DNA): TGTGCCAGCAGTTTGGGGCTAGGGTCCTACGAGCAGTACTTC. It specifies CASSLGLGSYEQYF.

The rearrangement uses TRBV12-5 and TRBJ2-1; 9 bases fit TRBD2. There are 14 residues in the CDR3. CDR1 is LGHNT, CDR2 FRNRAP, per germline. The V and J ends lost 1 base and 10 bases, in that order; junction bases with no gene match: 5. The CDR3 region has the DNA TGTGCTAGTGGTTTGGCTGCCGGGACTAGCGAGCAGTTCTTC. Residues: CASGLAAGTSEQFF.

This clone has a handful of counts. This chain connects TRBV30 to TRBJ2-2, with D perhaps TRBD1 (6 bases). Germline-derived CDR1 and CDR2 are GTSNPN and SVGIG (reference sequence). V lost 3 bases and J 6 bases, leaving 14 bases between the germline ends. The CDR3 length is 14 residues. CDR3 residues: CAWRQSRGSGELFF. CDR3 nucleotides: TGTGCCTGGAGGCAATCTAGGGGGTCCGGGGAGCTGTTTTTT.